Shown below are 26 T cell receptor beta chains from a single sample sequenced in a study of graft-versus-host responses after intestinal transplantation. Lymphocytes (intraepithelial and lamina propria) were released by processing the graft tissue. Data came from immunoSEQ multiplex PCR; TCRdb stores just in-frame clones and leaves some out. The sample comprises 4,000 to 5,000 clones, 60% to 85% of which are singletons, and approximately 8.1% rests with the top ten. The sequencing here drew on ileum tissue, taken about 130 days after intestinal transplantation. Receptors originate from a human patient who received an intestinal transplant, so some T cells may come from the graft donor.

The V call is TRBV5-1, the J call TRBJ2-2; tentative D call: TRBD2 (5 bases). The CDR3 runs to 15 residues. Per germline, CDR1 SGHRS and CDR2 YFSETQ. The ends were cut back, 8 bases at V and 2 bases at J, with 16 bases in the middle. The CDR3 DNA reads as TGCGCCAGTTCGGGGAGAGGACTTAACACCGGGGAGCTGTTTTTT. It yields the protein CASSGRGLNTGELFF.

V usage is TRBV2 and J usage is TRBJ1-4; no firm D call. The V end lost 6 bases, the J end lost 7 bases, and 9 bases lay between the germline ends. Germline V gives CDR1 SNHLY, CDR2 FYNNEI. The CDR3 spans 12 residues. The CDR3 DNA reads as TGTGCCAGCAGGGTCGGAGGTGAAAAACTGTTTTTT. This sequence encodes CASRVGGEKLFF.

The chain combines TRBV6-1 with TRBJ2-7; D possibly matches TRBD1 or TRBD2 (6 bases each). Germline CDR1 and CDR2: MNHNS and SASEGT. CDR3 length: 14 residues. Deletions cut 6 bases from V and 5 bases from J, with 17 bases between. DNA for the CDR3: TGTGCCAGCAGCGGGGGCGGAGGTCACGACGAGCAGTACTTC. Protein sequence: CASSGGGGHDEQYF.

This clone was detected once. CDR3 sequence: CASSESHLGYEQYF. The CDR3 DNA reads as TGCGCCAGCAGTGAGTCGCACTTAGGGTACGAGCAGTACTTC. This rearrangement joins TRBV10-2 to TRBJ2-5; unclear D gene. The J call could be wrong; TRBJ2-7 is a better fit for the DNA end. The CDR3 has 14 residues. Germline values: CDR1 WSHSY, CDR2 SAAADI.

The CDR3 coding sequence is TGTGCCAGCAGACTTATAGCGGGAGGTTTAGCCGAGCAGTACTTC. Translated, it gives CASRLIAGGLAEQYF. V gene TRBV6-5 combines with J gene TRBJ2-7, with TRBD2 matching over 10 bases. This CDR3 has 15 amino acids. The V segment lost 6 bases and the J segment 6 bases; nucleotides outside the gene matches: 11. Germline CDR1 is MNHEY and CDR2 is SVGAGI.

The J gene is TRBJ2-5, the V gene TRBV4-2, with TRBD2 matching 12 bases. The J call may not be correct, given that the DNA end is closer to TRBJ2-7. In germline, CDR1 is LGHNA, CDR2 YNFKEQ. The CDR3 loop spans 17 amino acids. The CDR3 loop is CASSQETLAGGIDEQYF. DNA of the CDR3: TGTGCCAGCAGCCAGGAGACACTAGCGGGAGGAATCGACGAGCAGTACTTC.

The chain uses TRBV6-6 and TRBJ2-1, with 10 bases lining up with TRBD1. CDR3 length equals 16 residues. In germline, CDR1 is MNHNY, CDR2 SVGAGI (reference sequence). Germline trimming cut 2 bases from V and 10 bases from J; bases unmatched to any gene: 11. The CDR3 DNA is TGTGCCAGCAGTTACGCCACCGGGACAGGGGTTTGGGAGCAGTTCTTC. It specifies CASSYATGTGVWEQFF.

The chain employs TRBV23-1 and TRBJ2-7, with D possibly being TRBD1 (6 bases). TRBV23-1 is sorted into the ORF group, with uncertain function. The V and J ends lost 1 base and 6 bases respectively, with 7 bases between them. This CDR3 contains 12 residues. In nucleotides, the CDR3 is TGCGCCAGCAGTCAATTAGGGGGCGAGCAGTACTTC. Protein: CASSQLGGEQYF.

The V and J genes are TRBV4-1 and TRBJ1-1; the D is unclear. Germline-derived CDR1 and CDR2 are MGHRA and YSYEKL. Trimming cost V 4 bases and J 5 bases, with 17 bases left between them. This CDR3 region has 15 residues. CDR3 in amino acids: CASSLSGGRGTEAFF. DNA for the CDR3: TGCGCCAGCAGCCTCTCGGGAGGGAGAGGGACTGAAGCTTTCTTT.

The chain uses TRBV6-6 and TRBJ2-1; no reliable D call. Germline assignment: CDR1 MNHNY and CDR2 SVGAGI (reference sequence). The CDR3 consists of 11 residues. V was clipped by 8 bases and J by 7 bases, with 9 bases between them. The CDR3 DNA is TGTGCCAGCGGCGTGGGAAATGAGCAGTTCTTC. Translation gives CASGVGNEQFF.

A remark on this clone: The identical CDR3 is also encoded by other nucleotide sequences in the sample. V usage is TRBV5-5 and J usage is TRBJ2-6; 7 bases line up with TRBD1. The CDR3 has 16 residues. V lost 2 bases to trimming and J lost 2 bases; unmatched junction nucleotides: 4. Germline V gene lookup returns CDR1 SGHKS and CDR2 YYEKEE (reference sequence). The CDR3 protein is CASSFPGQAGANVLTF. CDR3 nucleotide sequence: TGTGCCAGCAGCTTCCCCGGACAGGCTGGGGCCAACGTCCTGACTTTC. The full variable domain, with the rest looked up from reference TRBV5-5 and TRBJ2-6, is DAGVTQSPTHLIKTRGQQVTLRCSPISGHKSVSWYQQVLGQGPQFIFQYYEKEERGRGNFPDRFSARQFPNYSSELNVNALLLGDSALYLCASSFPGQAGANVLTFGAGSRLTVL.

The chain joins TRBV7-7 to TRBJ2-1; 8 bases align to TRBD1. V lost 5 bases to trimming and J lost 3 bases; unmatched junction nucleotides: 3. Germline CDR1 and CDR2: SSHAT and FNYEAQ (reference sequence). The CDR3 consists of 14 residues. The CDR3 region is CASSPQGGYNEQFF. DNA of the CDR3: TGTGCCAGCAGCCCACAGGGGGGCTACAATGAGCAGTTCTTC.

CDR3 residues: CASRPRLSEDEGLPIAKNIQYF. CDR3 coding DNA: TGTGCAAGTCGCCCTAGGTTGTCTGAGGACGAGGGACTCCCCATAGCCAAAAACATTCAGTACTTC. The rearrangement links TRBV12-2 to TRBJ2-4; the D segment call TRBD2 is taken from the table without a DNA check. TRBV12-2 is designated a pseudogene. CDR3 length equals 22 residues.

The table lists this clone with a count of one. The CDR3 nucleotides read TGCAGCGTTGTTTCAGGGAACTATGGCTACACCTTC. Translating gives CSVVSGNYGYTF. The chain links TRBV29-1 to TRBJ1-2; tentative D call: TRBD1 (5 bases). Trimming removed 4 bases from V and 2 bases from J, with 8 bases in between. This CDR3 is 12 amino acids long. Germline CDR1 reads SQVTM; CDR2 reads ANQGSEA.

The chain has TRBV5-1 and TRBJ2-3; 8 bases are shared with TRBD1. J gave up 6 bases and V 7 bases, and 4 bases lay outside the gene matches. Germline CDR1 is SGHRS and CDR2 is YFSETQ. The CDR3 length is 12 residues. CDR3 coding DNA: TGCGCCAGCGGGACAGGCGAGGATACGCAGTATTTT. Translation: CASGTGEDTQYF.

CDR3 amino acids: CASSYRGQDGYTF. CDR3 nucleotides: TGTGCCAGCAGTTATAGGGGGCAGGATGGCTACACCTTC. The V and J genes are TRBV6-5 and TRBJ1-2; 7 nucleotides agree with TRBD1. V lost 3 bases and J lost 6; bases outside the gene matches: 4. CDR3 size: 13 residues. Germline loops: CDR1 MNHEY, CDR2 SVGAGI.

This clone was picked up a small number of times. This chain connects TRBV9 to TRBJ2-2, with unresolved D. The CDR3 extends over 12 amino acids. V was trimmed by 1 base and J by 3 bases, leaving 1 base between them. Germline V CDR1 and CDR2: SGDLS, YYNGEE. Written as DNA, the CDR3 is TGTGCCAGCAGCGTACACACCGGGGAGCTGTTTTTT. Its protein product is CASSVHTGELFF.

Only a few counts were recorded for this clone. V and J are TRBV27 and TRBJ1-1; 8 bases are a match to TRBD1. J gave up 3 bases and V 2 bases, and 8 bases lay outside the gene matches. The CDR3 has 16 residues. CDR1 and CDR2 (germline): MNHEY, SMNVEV (reference sequence). The DNA of the CDR3 is TGTGCCAGCAGTTTAGGGCTGCGGACAGGGTACACTGAAGCTTTCTTT. Protein product: CASSLGLRTGYTEAFF.

The CDR3 reads CASEQGNHEKLFF. Here the CDR3 DNA reads TGTGCCAGTGAACAGGGGAACCATGAAAAACTGTTTTTT. The chain joins TRBV19 to TRBJ1-4; 7 nucleotides agree with TRBD1. V lost 8 bases, J lost 6 bases, and 6 bases stayed unmatched. The CDR3 is 13 amino acids. The germline V gene has CDR1 LNHDA and CDR2 SQIVND (reference sequence).

As concerns this clone: The same CDR3 can be traced to other DNA sequences in this sample. The V and J genes are TRBV5-4 and TRBJ2-5, with 12 positions matching TRBD2. Germline CDR1 SGHNT, CDR2 YYREEE (reference sequence). This CDR3 is 15 amino acids long. The ends lost 4 bases at V and 3 bases at J; junction bases unmatched: 4. CDR3 protein: CASSLRLAGEETQYF. For the CDR3, the DNA is TGTGCCAGCAGCCTACGACTAGCGGGAGAAGAGACCCAGTACTTC.

The chain employs TRBV19 and TRBJ1-2; 7 bases agree with TRBD1. This CDR3 is 12 amino acids long. Germline V lookup: CDR1 LNHDA, CDR2 SQIVND (reference sequence). V lost 5 bases, J lost 7 bases, and 4 bases stayed unmatched. The CDR3 reads CASSPRGFGYTF. CDR3 in DNA: TGTGCCAGTAGTCCCAGGGGGTTTGGCTACACCTTC. Variable domain in full (rest from reference TRBV19 and TRBJ1-2): DGGITQSPKYLFRKEGQNVTLSCEQNLNHDAMYWYRQDPGQGLRLIYYSQIVNDFQKGDIAEGYSVSREKKESFPLTVTSAQKNPTAFYLCASSPRGFGYTFGSGTRLTVV.

This clone was recorded once. The rearrangement joins TRBV11-3 to TRBJ2-3; 13 nucleotides align to TRBD2. Trimming at V came to 5 bases and at J to 4 bases, leaving 3 bases not matched to a gene. Germline V CDR1 and CDR2: SGHNT, YENEEA. The CDR3 has 15 amino acids. The CDR3 loop reads CASSPGLAGSDTQYF. The DNA of the CDR3 is TGTGCCAGCAGCCCGGGACTAGCGGGATCAGATACGCAGTATTTT. Complete variable domain (other parts from reference TRBV11-3 and TRBJ2-3): EAGVVQSPRYKIIEKKQPVAFWCNPISGHNTLYWYLQNLGQGPELLIRYENEEAVDDSQLPKDRFSAERLKGVDSTLKIQPAELGDSAVYLCASSPGLAGSDTQYFGPGTRLTVL.

Here the CDR3 reads CASSYSSGTGANVLTF. CDR3 DNA: TGTGCCAGCAGTTACTCTTCTGGGACTGGGGCCAACGTCCTGACTTTC. This chain uses TRBV6-5 with TRBJ2-6; D call uncertain. V shed 0 bases and J shed 2 bases, with 8 bases lying between them. The CDR3 loop spans 16 amino acids. Germline values: CDR1 MNHEY, CDR2 SVGAGI.

This chain connects TRBV11-2 to TRBJ2-5; D gene uncertain. The germline V and J ends were trimmed by 5 bases and 1 base, with 2 bases remaining between them. The CDR3 consists of 11 residues. Germline CDR1 reads SGHAT; CDR2 reads FQNNGV. The CDR3, as DNA: TGTGCCAGCAGCCTCCAAGAGACCCAGTACTTC. Translated: CASSLQETQYF.

The V call is TRBV5-1, the J call TRBJ2-1; 10 bases line up with TRBD1. Germline CDR1 is SGHRS and CDR2 is YFSETQ. J gave up 4 bases and V 4 bases, and 5 bases lay outside the gene matches. There are 15 residues in the CDR3. In DNA, the CDR3 is TGCGCCAGCAGCCAACCGGGACAGGGGTACAATGAGCAGTTCTTC. Amino acids: CASSQPGQGYNEQFF.

The chain couples TRBV21-1 to TRBJ2-7; TRBD2, the table's D call, lacks a check against the DNA. TRBV21-1 is recorded as a pseudogene. The CDR3 runs to 16 residues. This CDR3 is CASSMRVATRLDEQYF. The CDR3 DNA sequence: TGTGCCAGCAGTATGCGCGTAGCTACACGTTTAGACGAGCAGTACTTC.